The 21 T cell receptor beta chains below were found in one sample sequenced in a study of cytomegalovirus exposure and HLA in healthy donors. PCR used 60 Vbeta primers and 13 Jbeta primers. Assay used: immunoSEQ multiplex PCR; TCRdb lists only in-frame clones, some missing. This table holds roughly 150,000 clones, roughly 81% found once. Source material: PBMCs. Receptor source: a woman aged 18-30 years in good health and CMV-seronegative.

This clone was seen just once. The rearrangement joins TRBV5-1 to TRBJ2-7; 10 bases are a match to TRBD1. Trimming cost V 0 bases and J 2 bases; bases outside gene matches: 14. This CDR3 is 19 amino acids long. In germline, CDR1 is SGHRS, CDR2 YFSETQ. CDR3 bases: TGCGCCAGCAGCTTGGACTTGGGACAGGGGTCACGAAGGGCCTACGAGCAGTACTTC. Translating it yields CASSLDLGQGSRRAYEQYF.

The chain is built from TRBV28 and TRBJ2-1, with no clear D. CDR3 size: 15 residues. Per the germline V gene, CDR1 is MDHEN and CDR2 is SYDVKM. Trimming took 2 bases from V and 0 from J, leaving 8 bases between them. This CDR3 is CASSLAGSSYNEQFF. The CDR3 DNA reads TGTGCCAGCAGTTTAGCCGGTTCCTCCTACAATGAGCAGTTCTTC.

This sequence joins TRBV11-2 and TRBJ1-2; D is uncertain. Looked up from germline, CDR1 is SGHAT and CDR2 is FQNNGV. CDR3 length: 13 amino acids. Trimming shortened V by 0 bases and J by 7 bases, and 9 bases separated the two germline ends. The CDR3 bases are TGTGCCAGCAGCTTAGAATGGGCGGGTGGCTACACCTTC. Amino acid sequence: CASSLEWAGGYTF.

The chain recombines TRBV2 with TRBJ2-3; 8 bases fit TRBD1. This CDR3 spans 15 amino acids. The V gene end was trimmed by 7 bases and the J gene end by 0 bases; junction bases not matched to a gene: 6. Germline CDR1 SNHLY, CDR2 FYNNEI. Here the CDR3 reads CASTRDRTSTDTQYF. CDR3 DNA sequence: TGTGCCAGCACTAGGGACAGGACTAGCACAGATACGCAGTATTTT.

The table lists this clone with a few counts. The chain employs TRBV6-1 and TRBJ1-5; TRBD1 might be the D (6 bases). The CDR3 length is 15 residues. Trimming cost V 0 bases and J 3 bases, with 9 bases left between them. Per the germline V gene, CDR1 is MNHNS and CDR2 is SASEGT. CDR3 loop: CASSEAGADNQPQHF. The DNA of the CDR3 is TGTGCCAGCAGTGAAGCGGGGGCGGACAATCAGCCCCAGCATTTT.

The chain couples TRBV5-1 to TRBJ2-5; 7 bases align to TRBD2. The CDR3 extends over 15 amino acids. Germline V gives CDR1 SGHRS, CDR2 YFSETQ. V trimming: 7 bases; J trimming: 5 bases; junction bases outside the gene matches: 14. The CDR3 DNA follows: TGCGCCAGCTCTACTTGGGAGGGCCTTTATGAGACCCAGTACTTC. Its translation is CASSTWEGLYETQYF.

The chain carries TRBV30 and TRBJ1-2; a weak D match, TRBD1 (5 bases). This CDR3 is 13 amino acids long. V shed 5 bases and J shed 8 bases, with 18 bases lying between them. CDR1 GTSNPN and CDR2 SVGIG come from the germline V gene (reference sequence). CDR3 loop: CAWESGGGQGYTF. DNA for the CDR3: TGTGCCTGGGAGTCGGGGGGAGGGCAAGGCTACACCTTC.

This clone was seen just once. CDR3 nucleotides: TGCGCCAGCAGCTTTTTAGCGGGAGGGGCCGGGGAGCTGTTTTTT. It yields the protein CASSFLAGGAGELFF. The chain has TRBV5-1 and TRBJ2-2, with TRBD2 matching 11 bases. The CDR3 length is 15 residues. The germline gives CDR1 SGHRS, CDR2 YFSETQ. V shed 2 bases, J shed 6 bases, and the junction held 3 bases outside the gene matches.

V is TRBV25-1 and J is TRBJ2-5; possibly TRBD2 for D (6 bases). The CDR3 runs to 15 residues. CDR1 and CDR2 from the germline V gene are MGHDK and SYGVNS. The V and J ends lost 5 bases and 2 bases respectively, with 15 bases between them. This chain's CDR3 is CASSSGGAAQETQYF. The CDR3 nucleotides read TGTGCCAGCAGTTCCGGGGGAGCGGCTCAAGAGACCCAGTACTTC.

This CDR3 reads CASSLGKGAFYGYTF. The CDR3 coding sequence is TGTGCCAGCAGTTTAGGGAAGGGGGCCTTCTATGGCTACACCTTC. The chain employs TRBV28 and TRBJ1-2; 7 positions match TRBD1. The germline gives CDR1 MDHEN, CDR2 SYDVKM. J was trimmed by 4 bases and V by 2 bases; bases with no gene match: 7. CDR3 length: 15 residues.

The chain is built from TRBV9 and TRBJ1-2; TRBD1 is a possible D gene (6 bases). The germline gives CDR1 SGDLS, CDR2 YYNGEE. The CDR3 loop spans 13 amino acids. V shed 3 bases and J shed 8 bases, with 14 bases lying between them. This CDR3 is CASSGTDVGGYTF. In DNA, the CDR3 is TGTGCCAGCAGCGGGACAGATGTTGGGGGCTACACCTTC.

The rearrangement uses TRBV10-3 and TRBJ2-7, with 8 bases that match TRBD1. The germline V gene encodes CDR1 ENHRY and CDR2 SYGVKD. The CDR3 covers 15 residues. V gave up 1 base and J gave up 0 bases; unmatched junction bases: 2. CDR3 sequence: CAISEWDRSSYEQYF. CDR3 in DNA: TGTGCCATCAGTGAGTGGGACAGGAGCTCCTACGAGCAGTACTTC.

Only a few counts were recorded for this clone. The genes are TRBV5-1 and TRBJ2-5; the match to TRBD1 covers 8 bases. The DNA end is more similar to TRBJ2-7, so the J call may be wrong. CDR3 size: 16 residues. Germline V gene sequence: CDR1 SGHRS, CDR2 YFSETQ. CDR3 residues: CASSLAGGTLAYEQYF. DNA of the CDR3: TGCGCCAGCAGCTTGGCAGGGGGCACCCTGGCCTACGAGCAGTACTTC.

The CDR3 is CASSPLVLKDTGELFF. The DNA for the CDR3 is TGTGCCAGTAGTCCCCTAGTCTTAAAGGACACCGGGGAGCTGTTTTTT. The V gene is TRBV19, the J gene TRBJ2-2; unclear D gene. The CDR3 has 16 amino acids. Germline CDR1 is LNHDA and CDR2 is SQIVND (reference sequence). Trimming pared 5 bases from V and 3 bases from J, leaving 16 bases between.

This chain joins TRBV18 and TRBJ1-1; a weak D match, TRBD1 (6 bases). CDR3 size: 16 residues. Germline-derived CDR1 and CDR2 are KGHSH and LQKENI. Trimming removed 4 bases at V and 5 bases at J, with 20 bases between. The CDR3 is CASSQSGARAGTEAFF. CDR3 nucleotide sequence: TGTGCCAGCTCACAATCAGGGGCCAGGGCTGGTACTGAAGCTTTCTTT.

The CDR3 DNA sequence: TGTGCCAGCAGCCAAGATCCCGGCGGCGGGAGAGTAGATACGCAGTATTTT. As protein: CASSQDPGGGRVDTQYF. V and J are TRBV4-2 and TRBJ2-3; the match to TRBD2 covers 7 bases. The trim removed 0 bases at V and 5 bases at J, leaving 11 bases unmatched. The CDR3 has 17 residues. The germline CDR1 and CDR2 sequences are LGHNA and YNFKEQ.

The chain recombines TRBV7-2 with TRBJ1-2; tentatively, D is TRBD1 (5 bases). The CDR3 loop spans 13 amino acids. V lost 2 bases and J lost 8, with 12 bases in between. The germline CDR1 and CDR2 sequences are SGHTA and FQGNSA. In DNA form, the CDR3 reads TGTGCCAGCAGCTTAAAGGGGCTCGGGGGCTACACCTTC. This gives the protein CASSLKGLGGYTF.

The V and J genes are TRBV11-2 and TRBJ2-3; 10 bases align to TRBD1. Unmatched junction bases numbered 6, after V lost 7 bases and J lost 2 bases. Germline V gene sequence: CDR1 SGHAT, CDR2 FQNNGV. The CDR3 is 15 amino acids. CDR3 in DNA: TGTGCCAGCACGCCGGGACAGGGGACCACAGATACGCAGTATTTT. Protein: CASTPGQGTTDTQYF.

On this clone: At the DNA level, this CDR3 is encoded by other sequences in the same sample as well. The J gene is TRBJ1-2, the V gene TRBV7-9; TRBD1 matches 9 bases. Unmatched junction bases numbered 3, after V lost 1 base and J lost 0 bases. Germline V gene data show CDR1 as SEHNR and CDR2 as FQNEAQ (reference sequence). CDR3 size: 16 residues. The CDR3 DNA follows: TGTGCCAGCAGCTTAGTGGGACAGGGTACTAACTATGGCTACACCTTC. Encoded protein: CASSLVGQGTNYGYTF.

CDR3 nucleotide sequence: TGTGCCAGCAGTGGGTTTACAGCCAATTCACCCCTCCACTTT. It translates to CASSGFTANSPLHF. The chain uses TRBV6-1 and TRBJ1-6; D gene uncertain. Trimming cost V 4 bases and J 7 bases, with 11 bases left between them. Germline CDR1 and CDR2: MNHNS and SASEGT. The CDR3 runs 14 residues.

The chain combines TRBV15 with TRBJ1-3, with no clear D. V gave up 0 bases and J gave up 2 bases, with 8 bases separating them. CDR1 and CDR2 (germline): LNHNV, YYDKDF (reference sequence). CDR3 length equals 15 residues. As DNA, the CDR3 is TGTGCCACCAGCAGAGATCGAGGAACTGGAAACACCATATATTTT. Translated: CATSRDRGTGNTIYF.